The clone carrying this TCR beta chain has ten or more counts. Its antigen is currently unknown. CDR1 is MNHEY, CDR2 SVGAGI, per germline. This CDR3 has 14 amino acids. Trimming shortened V by 2 bases and J by 7 bases, and 13 bases separated the two germline ends. These data come from a study of identical twins. One entry per CDR3 protein, called by TCRdb with MiXCR from the 5' RACE reads. The sample records roughly 1.6 million distinct CDR3 sequences, about 30% being singletons. Study results and limitations: Interpretation of the results relied on cross-sectional statistical analysis and not on following the same donors.

V gene TRBV6-5 combines with J gene TRBJ2-3; D possibly corresponds to TRBD1 (5 bases). Sequenced material: cord blood. The TCR was taken from a newborn girl in good health. CDR3 amino acids: CASSYRRGRYTQYF. CDR3 coding DNA: TGTGCCAGCAGTTACAGAAGGGGCAGGTATACGCAGTATTTT.